Listed here are 23 T cell receptor beta chains from one sample, sequenced in a study of OX40 agonist ivuxolimab in advanced cancers. The method was immunoSEQ multiplex PCR; TCRdb's version includes in-frame clones alone and lacks a portion of them. The data contain tens of thousands of clones, roughly 85% of them singletons. The specimen was CD4+ or CD8+ T cells sorted from blood, collected in a trial of the OX40 agonist ivuxolimab. The receptor source for this set is an adult with an advanced solid tumor such as melanoma, head and neck, liver or kidney cancer.

The chain carries TRBV2 and TRBJ2-5; D might be TRBD2 (7 bases). This CDR3 spans 14 amino acids. The germline CDR1 and CDR2 sequences are SNHLY and FYNNEI. The V gene lost 11 bases and the J gene lost 5 bases, with 21 bases spanning the gap. This CDR3 is CAGLLRGGLETQYF. The CDR3 DNA reads TGTGCCGGTCTTTTGAGGGGGGGTCTGGAGACCCAGTACTTC.

The chain joins TRBV27 to TRBJ2-1; TRBD2 matches at 14 bases. Germline CDR1 is MNHEY and CDR2 is SMNVEV (reference sequence). CDR3 length equals 18 residues. The V gene end was trimmed by 5 bases and the J gene end by 6 bases; junction bases not matched to a gene: 12. CDR3 sequence: CASSDALRLAGGPNEQFF. The CDR3 nucleotides read TGTGCCAGCAGTGACGCCCTCCGACTAGCGGGAGGGCCCAATGAGCAGTTCTTC.

The chain has TRBV7-9 and TRBJ1-4, with 7 positions matching TRBD1. Trimming at V came to 4 bases and at J to 5 bases, leaving 4 bases not matched to a gene. Germline-derived CDR1 and CDR2 are SEHNR and FQNEAQ (reference sequence). The CDR3 is made up of 14 amino acids. In DNA, the CDR3 is TGTGCCAGCAGCTCCCAGGGGGGAAATGAAAAACTGTTTTTT. The encoded protein is CASSSQGGNEKLFF.

This rearrangement joins TRBV6-5 to TRBJ2-7; weak D call: TRBD1 (5 bases). CDR3 length: 14 amino acids. The germline CDR1 and CDR2 sequences are MNHEY and SVGAGI. Between the trimmed V and J ends, which lost 1 base and 2 bases, there was a span of 9 bases. The chain's CDR3 is CASSYYGAPYEQYF. The CDR3 DNA follows: TGTGCCAGCAGTTACTATGGGGCCCCCTACGAGCAGTACTTC.

This clone was picked up one time. This chain connects TRBV18 to TRBJ1-4, with 9 bases identical to TRBD1. Germline V gene lookup returns CDR1 KGHSH and CDR2 LQKENI. CDR3 size: 15 residues. V trimming: 4 bases; J trimming: 7 bases; junction bases outside the gene matches: 7. Written as DNA, the CDR3 is TGTGCCAGCTCACTCGAGGGGGACAGGGCTGAAAAACTGTTTTTT. It translates to CASSLEGDRAEKLFF.

This clone occurred once. The chain couples TRBV6-6 to TRBJ1-1; the D is unclear. Trimming cost V 0 bases and J 3 bases, with 2 bases left between them. This CDR3 comprises 12 residues. Germline V CDR1 and CDR2: MNHNY, SVGAGI (reference sequence). The CDR3 DNA follows: TGTGCCAGCAGTTACTCTTACACTGAAGCTTTCTTT. Protein product: CASSYSYTEAFF.

The sample holds one count of this clone. The chain joins TRBV28 to TRBJ1-6; 7 bases map to TRBD1. V shed 4 bases and J 10 bases; nucleotides not matched to a gene: 13. CDR3 length equals 16 residues. In germline, CDR1 is MDHEN, CDR2 SYDVKM. Written as DNA, the CDR3 is TGTGCCAGCAGTTCGACACCGACAGGGTCGGAATCACCCCTCCACTTT. Residues: CASSSTPTGSESPLHF.

This clone is a singleton in its sample. V gene TRBV28 combines with J gene TRBJ2-7; no definite D call. The ends were cut back, 3 bases at V and 0 bases at J, with 6 bases in the middle. Looked up from germline, CDR1 is MDHEN and CDR2 is SYDVKM. There are 13 residues in the CDR3. This chain's CDR3 is CASSFVVSYEQYF. CDR3 bases: TGTGCCAGCAGTTTCGTCGTCTCCTACGAGCAGTACTTC.

The chain employs TRBV7-3 and TRBJ2-1; D possibly uses TRBD1 or TRBD2 (5 bases each). Trimming removed 5 bases from V and 8 bases from J, with 13 bases in between. Germline V CDR1 and CDR2: SGHTA, FQGTGA. The CDR3 sequence is 13 residues long. CDR3 nucleotide sequence: TGTGCCAGCAGCCCGGGGCGAGGGGATGAGCAGTTCTTC. Residues: CASSPGRGDEQFF. The complete variable domain, with remaining parts taken from reference TRBV7-3 and TRBJ2-1, reads GAGVSQTPSNKVTEKGKYVELRCDPISGHTALYWYRQSLGQGPEFLIYFQGTGAADDSGLPNDRFFAVRPEGSVSTLKIQRTERGDSAVYLCASSPGRGDEQFFGPGTRLTVL.

This chain uses TRBV28 with TRBJ1-6; D call uncertain. The V end lost 8 bases, the J end lost 7 bases, and 12 bases lay between the germline ends. This CDR3 has 13 amino acids. Germline V CDR1 and CDR2: MDHEN, SYDVKM. CDR3 coding DNA: TGTGCCAGCTTAGGATTCAGGAATTCACCCCTCCACTTT. This encodes CASLGFRNSPLHF. The full variable domain, in which reference TRBV28 and TRBJ1-6 provide the parts outside the CDR3, is DVKVTQSSRYLVKRTGEKVFLECVQDMDHENMFWYRQDPGLGLRLIYFSYDVKMKEKGDIPEGYSVSREKKERFSLILESASTNQTSMYLCASLGFRNSPLHFGNGTRLTVT.

This clone was counted only a few times. The rearrangement links TRBV19 to TRBJ2-5; no definite D call. Trimming pared 6 bases from V and 5 bases from J, leaving 16 bases between. This CDR3 is built from 14 residues. The germline gives CDR1 LNHDA, CDR2 SQIVND (reference sequence). DNA of the CDR3: TGTGCCAGTAGCGACACGGACCGCGCGGAGACCCAGTACTTC. It translates to CASSDTDRAETQYF.

The gene calls are TRBV2 and TRBJ1-1; D is ambiguous. This CDR3 contains 14 residues. The V end lost 1 base, the J end lost 0 bases, and 6 bases lay between the germline ends. The germline V gene encodes CDR1 SNHLY and CDR2 FYNNEI. The CDR3 nucleotides are TGTGCCAGCAGTGAAGAGACGATGAACACTGAAGCTTTCTTT. Translation gives CASSEETMNTEAFF.

The V gene is TRBV9, the J gene TRBJ1-3; unclear D gene. CDR1 SGDLS and CDR2 YYNGEE come from the germline V gene. This CDR3 spans 14 amino acids. The V gene lost 2 bases and the J gene lost 4 bases, with 10 bases spanning the gap. The CDR3 bases are TGTGCCAGCAGCGTCGAGGGATCGGGAAACACCATATATTTT. Translating it yields CASSVEGSGNTIYF. The full variable domain, completed using reference TRBV9 and TRBJ1-3, is DSGVTQTPKHLITATGQRVTLRCSPRSGDLSVYWYQQSLDQGLQFLIQYYNGEERAKGNILERFSAQQFPDLHSELNLSSLELGDSALYFCASSVEGSGNTIYFGEGSWLTVV.

V usage is TRBV5-6 and J usage is TRBJ2-7; 7 bases are a match to TRBD2. Trimming at V came to 3 bases and at J to 4 bases, leaving 7 bases not matched to a gene. Germline values: CDR1 SGHDT, CDR2 YYEEEE. This CDR3 is 14 amino acids long. CDR3 in DNA: TGTGCCAGCAGCTCCCGGGACTACCCATACGAGCAGTACTTC. It codes for CASSSRDYPYEQYF. Variable domain in full (rest from reference TRBV5-6 and TRBJ2-7): DAGVTQSPTHLIKTRGQQVTLRCSPKSGHDTVSWYQQALGQGPQFIFQYYEEEERQRGNFPDRFSGHQFPNYSSELNVNALLLGDSALYLCASSSRDYPYEQYFGPGTRLTVT.

The gene calls are TRBV6-1 and TRBJ2-6, with no clear D. CDR3 length: 16 amino acids. Between the trimmed V and J ends, which lost 0 bases and 2 bases, there was a span of 8 bases. Germline CDR1 and CDR2: MNHNS and SASEGT. CDR3 residues: CASSEAEGPGANVLTF. As DNA, the CDR3 is TGTGCCAGCAGTGAAGCTGAAGGGCCTGGGGCCAACGTCCTGACTTTC.

Only one count was recorded for this clone. This sequence joins TRBV7-3 and TRBJ1-2, with D perhaps TRBD1 (6 bases). CDR3 length equals 13 residues. Germline V lookup: CDR1 SGHTA, CDR2 FQGTGA. V dropped 1 base and J dropped 8 bases, with 11 bases sitting between them. The CDR3 reads CASSLKGVGGYTF. CDR3 nucleotides: TGTGCCAGCAGCTTAAAGGGGGTTGGCGGCTACACCTTC.

The chain recombines TRBV5-1 with TRBJ1-1, with a tentative D call TRBD1 (5 bases). V lost 4 bases and J 5 bases, leaving 12 bases between the germline ends. The CDR3 length is 13 residues. Germline V lookup: CDR1 SGHRS, CDR2 YFSETQ. CDR3 protein: CASSDPGATEAFF. The CDR3 region has the DNA TGCGCCAGCAGCGACCCCGGGGCTACTGAAGCTTTCTTT. Full variable domain (missing parts from reference TRBV5-1 and TRBJ1-1): KAGVTQTPRYLIKTRGQQVTLSCSPISGHRSVSWYQQTPGQGLQFLFEYFSETQRNKGNFPGRFSGRQFSNSRSEMNVSTLELGDSALYLCASSDPGATEAFFGQGTRLTVV.

The gene calls are TRBV2 and TRBJ2-5; 8 nucleotides line up with TRBD1. The CDR3 is 14 residues long. Looked up from germline, CDR1 is SNHLY and CDR2 is FYNNEI. With 6 bases clipped from V and 5 bases from J, the junction kept 8 bases outside the gene matches. The CDR3 DNA sequence: TGTGCCAGCAGCTCCAGGGGGCGCGGGGAGACCCAGTACTTC. Translated: CASSSRGRGETQYF.

The chain has TRBV7-9 and TRBJ2-1, with D possibly being TRBD1 (6 bases). V was clipped by 1 base and J by 5 bases, with 12 bases between them. The CDR3 is 15 amino acids. Germline V lookup: CDR1 SEHNR, CDR2 FQNEAQ (reference sequence). The CDR3 sequence: CASSLDQGLNNEQFF. CDR3 nucleotide sequence: TGTGCCAGCAGCTTAGATCAGGGGCTGAACAATGAGCAGTTCTTC.

This clone was recorded only once. This sequence joins TRBV7-8 and TRBJ1-5; 9 nucleotides line up with TRBD1. V gave up 2 bases and J gave up 7 bases; unmatched junction bases: 15. Germline V gene lookup returns CDR1 SGHVS and CDR2 FQNEAQ. CDR3 length: 18 residues. CDR3 amino acids: CASSLYGWTGDSDQPQHF. The CDR3 nucleotides are TGTGCCAGCAGCTTATACGGATGGACAGGGGATTCAGACCAGCCCCAGCATTTT.

The CDR3 sequence is CASSMQLAGGSKPNTGELFF. In DNA, the CDR3 is TGTGCCAGTAGTATGCAGCTAGCGGGGGGGAGTAAACCGAACACCGGGGAGCTGTTTTTT. J is TRBJ2-2 and V is TRBV19; TRBD2 agrees at 12 bases. The germline V gene encodes CDR1 LNHDA and CDR2 SQIVND (reference sequence). V was clipped by 3 bases and J by 0 bases; unmatched bases: 11. The CDR3 spans 20 residues.

The chain uses TRBV27 and TRBJ2-1; TRBD1 aligns across 9 bases. V trimming: 3 bases; J trimming: 9 bases; junction bases outside the gene matches: 9. Germline CDR1 and CDR2: MNHEY and SMNVEV (reference sequence). The length of the CDR3 is 15 residues. The CDR3 region has the DNA TGTGCCAGCAGTTTCCGGACAGGGGCGCAGGTTGAGCAGTTCTTC. Encoded protein: CASSFRTGAQVEQFF.

The rearrangement links TRBV4-1 to TRBJ2-7, with a weak D call TRBD2 (6 bases). V lost 0 bases to trimming and J lost 5 bases, with 14 bases between them. Germline lookup yields CDR1 MGHRA and CDR2 YSYEKL. The CDR3 extends over 15 amino acids. The CDR3 here is CASSQDSGGMDEQYF. CDR3 DNA sequence: TGCGCCAGCAGCCAAGATTCCGGGGGAATGGACGAGCAGTACTTC.